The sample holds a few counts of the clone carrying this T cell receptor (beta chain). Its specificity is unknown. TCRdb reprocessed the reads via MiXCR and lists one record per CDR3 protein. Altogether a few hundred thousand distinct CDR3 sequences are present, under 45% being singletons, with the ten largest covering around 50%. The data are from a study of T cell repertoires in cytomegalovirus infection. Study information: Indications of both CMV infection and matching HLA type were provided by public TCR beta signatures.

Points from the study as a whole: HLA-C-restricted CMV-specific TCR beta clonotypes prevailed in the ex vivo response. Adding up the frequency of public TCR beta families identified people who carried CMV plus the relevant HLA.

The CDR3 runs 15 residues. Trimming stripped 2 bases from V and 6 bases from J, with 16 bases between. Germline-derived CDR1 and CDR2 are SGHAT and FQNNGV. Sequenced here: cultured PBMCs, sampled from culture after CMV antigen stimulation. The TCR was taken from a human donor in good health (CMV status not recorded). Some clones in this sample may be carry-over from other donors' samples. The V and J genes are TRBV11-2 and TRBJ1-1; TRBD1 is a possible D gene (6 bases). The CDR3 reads CASSLRGAGRAEAFF. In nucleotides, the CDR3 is TGTGCCAGCAGCTTACGGGGGGCAGGGAGGGCTGAAGCTTTCTTT.